This TCR beta chain is from a study of CD8 T cells in Susac syndrome. The ends were cut back, 5 bases at V and 4 bases at J, with 15 bases in the middle. The CDR3 sequence is 15 residues long. The germline gives CDR1 SGHTA, CDR2 FQGNSA. The RNA input was roughly 0.45 to 1 ug, and it was reverse transcribed with random hexamers. Amplification of TCR beta CDR3 across 54 Vbeta and 13 Jbeta was performed with immunoSEQ multiplex PCR. MiXCR, applied by TCRdb to the immunoSEQ multiplex PCR reads, yields one record per CDR3 protein. The repertoire consists of 150,000 to 200,000 distinct CDR3 sequences, with approximately 90% occurring once and the leading ten covering around 0.08%. The sequenced target, TCR beta, came from blood CD8+ and CD4+ T cells. Healthy donors matched for age and sex were used as controls.

This clonotype was obtained from a human donor in good health. V usage is TRBV7-2 and J usage is TRBJ1-3, with a possible D match to TRBD1 (5 bases). Sample: CD4+ T cells from PBMCs. CDR3 in DNA: TGTGCCAGCAGCCTCACCTCGACAGCCGGAAACACCATATATTTT. Its protein product is CASSLTSTAGNTIYF.